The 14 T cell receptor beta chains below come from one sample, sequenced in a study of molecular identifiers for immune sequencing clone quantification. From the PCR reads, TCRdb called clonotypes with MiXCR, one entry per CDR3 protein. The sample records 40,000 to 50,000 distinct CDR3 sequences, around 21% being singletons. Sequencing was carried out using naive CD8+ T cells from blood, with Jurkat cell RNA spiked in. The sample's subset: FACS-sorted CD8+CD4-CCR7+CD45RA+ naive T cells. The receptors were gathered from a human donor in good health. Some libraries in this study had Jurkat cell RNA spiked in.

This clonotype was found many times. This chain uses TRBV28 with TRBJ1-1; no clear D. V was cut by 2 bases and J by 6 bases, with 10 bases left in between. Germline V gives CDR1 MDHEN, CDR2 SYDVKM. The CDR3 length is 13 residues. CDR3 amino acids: CASSLGEGPEAFF. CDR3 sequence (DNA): TGTGCCAGCAGTTTAGGAGAGGGTCCTGAAGCTTTCTTT. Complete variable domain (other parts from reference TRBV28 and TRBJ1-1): DVKVTQSSRYLVKRTGEKVFLECVQDMDHENMFWYRQDPGLGLRLIYFSYDVKMKEKGDIPEGYSVSREKKERFSLILESASTNQTSMYLCASSLGEGPEAFFGQGTRLTVV.

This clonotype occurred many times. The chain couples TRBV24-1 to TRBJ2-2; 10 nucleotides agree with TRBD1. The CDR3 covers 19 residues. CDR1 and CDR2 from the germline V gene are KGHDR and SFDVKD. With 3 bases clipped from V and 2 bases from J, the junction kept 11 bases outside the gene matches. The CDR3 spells CATSDGRGQGWGNTGELFF. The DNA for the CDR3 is TGTGCCACCAGTGATGGACGGGGACAGGGGTGGGGCAACACCGGGGAGCTGTTTTTT.

CDR3 protein: CASSINRGGYEQYF. In DNA form, the CDR3 reads TGTGCCAGTAGTATCAACAGGGGTGGCTACGAGCAGTACTTC. The chain is built from TRBV19 and TRBJ2-7; 7 bases agree with TRBD1. This CDR3 region has 14 residues. The germline CDR1 and CDR2 sequences are LNHDA and SQIVND (reference sequence). Losses at the gene ends were 3 bases for V and 3 bases for J; bases not matched to a gene: 5. Full variable domain (remainder filled in from reference TRBV19 and TRBJ2-7): DGGITQSPKYLFRKEGQNVTLSCEQNLNHDAMYWYRQDPGQGLRLIYYSQIVNDFQKGDIAEGYSVSREKKESFPLTVTSAQKNPTAFYLCASSINRGGYEQYFGPGTRLTVT.

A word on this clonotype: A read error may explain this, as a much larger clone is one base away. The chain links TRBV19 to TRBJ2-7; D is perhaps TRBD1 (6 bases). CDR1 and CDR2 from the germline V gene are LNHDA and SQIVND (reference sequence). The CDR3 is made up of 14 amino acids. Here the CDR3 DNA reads TGTGCCAGTAGTGGATGGGACACCTCCTACGGGCAGTACTTC. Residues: CASSGWDTSYGQYF.

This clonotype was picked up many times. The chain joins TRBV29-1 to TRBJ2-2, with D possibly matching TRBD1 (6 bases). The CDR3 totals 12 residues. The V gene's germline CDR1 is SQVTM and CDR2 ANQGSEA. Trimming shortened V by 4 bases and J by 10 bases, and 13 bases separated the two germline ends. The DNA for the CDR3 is TGCAGCGTTGGGGGGCCTGGGGTGGAGCTGTTTTTT. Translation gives CSVGGPGVELFF.

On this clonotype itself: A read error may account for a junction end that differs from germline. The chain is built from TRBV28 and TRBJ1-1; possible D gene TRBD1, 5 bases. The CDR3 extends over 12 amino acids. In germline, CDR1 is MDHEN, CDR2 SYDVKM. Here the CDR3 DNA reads TGTGCCATCTCGTCCCGGGGCGCTGAGGCTTTCTTT. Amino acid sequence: CAISSRGAEAFF.

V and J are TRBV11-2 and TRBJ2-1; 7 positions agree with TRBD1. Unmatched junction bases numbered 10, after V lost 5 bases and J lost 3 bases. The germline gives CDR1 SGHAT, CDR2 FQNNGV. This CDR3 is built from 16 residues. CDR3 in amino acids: CASSTQTGFSYNEQFF. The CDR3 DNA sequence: TGTGCCAGCAGCACCCAGACAGGGTTTAGCTACAATGAGCAGTTCTTC.

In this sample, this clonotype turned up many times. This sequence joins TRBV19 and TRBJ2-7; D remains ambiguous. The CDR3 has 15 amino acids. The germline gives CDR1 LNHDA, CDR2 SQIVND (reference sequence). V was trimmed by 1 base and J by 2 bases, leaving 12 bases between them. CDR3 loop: CASSIGAGDTYEQYF. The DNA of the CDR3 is TGTGCCAGTAGTATAGGCGCAGGCGACACCTACGAGCAGTACTTC.

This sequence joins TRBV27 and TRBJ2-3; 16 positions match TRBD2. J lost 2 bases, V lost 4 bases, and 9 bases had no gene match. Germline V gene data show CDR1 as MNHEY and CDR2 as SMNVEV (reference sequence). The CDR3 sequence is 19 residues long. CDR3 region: CASSSPGLAGGRDTDTQYF. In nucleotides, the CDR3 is TGTGCCAGCAGTTCCCCGGGACTAGCGGGGGGGCGTGACACAGATACGCAGTATTTT.

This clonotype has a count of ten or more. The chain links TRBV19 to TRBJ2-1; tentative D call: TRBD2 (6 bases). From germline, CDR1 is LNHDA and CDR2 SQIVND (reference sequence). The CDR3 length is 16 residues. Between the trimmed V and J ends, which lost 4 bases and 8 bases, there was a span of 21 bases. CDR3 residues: CASSTRLGANPHEQFF. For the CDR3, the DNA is TGTGCCAGTAGTACACGACTAGGCGCGAACCCCCATGAGCAGTTCTTC.

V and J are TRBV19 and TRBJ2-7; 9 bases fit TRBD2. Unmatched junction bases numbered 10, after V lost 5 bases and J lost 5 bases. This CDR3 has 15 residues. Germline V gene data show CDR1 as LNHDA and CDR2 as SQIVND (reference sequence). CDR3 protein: CASSPLAGEAHEQYF. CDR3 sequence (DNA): TGTGCCAGTAGTCCATTAGCGGGAGAGGCCCACGAGCAGTACTTC. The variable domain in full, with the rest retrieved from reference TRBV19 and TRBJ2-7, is DGGITQSPKYLFRKEGQNVTLSCEQNLNHDAMYWYRQDPGQGLRLIYYSQIVNDFQKGDIAEGYSVSREKKESFPLTVTSAQKNPTAFYLCASSPLAGEAHEQYFGPGTRLTVT.

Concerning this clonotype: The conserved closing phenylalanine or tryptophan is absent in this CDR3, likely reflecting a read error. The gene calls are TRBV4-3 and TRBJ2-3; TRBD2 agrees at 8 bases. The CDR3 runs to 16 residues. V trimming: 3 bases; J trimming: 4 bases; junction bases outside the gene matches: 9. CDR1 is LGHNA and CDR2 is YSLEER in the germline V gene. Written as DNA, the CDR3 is TGCGCCAGCAGCCATGACGTAGCGGGGCTGGCAGATACGCAGTATCTT. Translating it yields CASSHDVAGLADTQYL.

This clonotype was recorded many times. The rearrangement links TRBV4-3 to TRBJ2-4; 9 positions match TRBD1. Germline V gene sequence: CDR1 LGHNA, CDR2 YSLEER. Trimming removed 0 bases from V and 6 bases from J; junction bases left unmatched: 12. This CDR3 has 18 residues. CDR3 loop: CASSQDSEGQGLLNIQYF. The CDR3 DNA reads TGCGCCAGCAGCCAAGATTCTGAGGGACAGGGTTTGTTAAACATTCAGTACTTC.

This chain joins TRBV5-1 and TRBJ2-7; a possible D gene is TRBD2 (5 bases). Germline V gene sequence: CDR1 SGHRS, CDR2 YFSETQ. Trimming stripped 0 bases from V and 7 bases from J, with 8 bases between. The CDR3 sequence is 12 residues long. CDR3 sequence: CASSLVRGEQYF. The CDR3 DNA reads TGCGCCAGCAGCTTGGTAAGAGGGGAGCAGTACTTC.